The 21 T cell receptor beta chains below all came from one sample that was sequenced in a study of patients and donors after allogeneic stem cell transplantation. TCRdb itself ran the RT-PCR reads through MiXCR, one entry per CDR3 protein. The data show about a million distinct CDR3 sequences, about 20% seen once. Material for sequencing was blood, either unsorted or a sorted T cell fraction (not recorded which). These receptor sequences come from a human donor who was either an allogeneic HSCT recipient or a stem cell or donor lymphocyte infusion donor (not recorded which). It is not recorded whose cells these are; they may come from a transplant donor.

In its sample, this clonotype was seen a few times. The V and J genes are TRBV20-1 and TRBJ2-1; 7 bases agree with TRBD2. Germline values: CDR1 DFQATT, CDR2 SNEGSKA (reference sequence). There are 15 residues in the CDR3. Unmatched junction bases numbered 4, after V lost 0 bases and J lost 2 bases. CDR3 DNA: TGCAGTGCTAGAGACCTAGCGGTACCCTACAATGAGCAGTTCTTC. Translated: CSARDLAVPYNEQFF.

The chain carries TRBV5-1 and TRBJ1-1; tentatively, D is TRBD1 (5 bases). CDR1 and CDR2 from the germline V gene are SGHRS and YFSETQ. This CDR3 is built from 15 residues. Trimming took 4 bases from V and 4 from J, leaving 17 bases between them. The CDR3 DNA reads TGCGCCAGCAGCCCGATACGCCAGGGTGGCACTGAAGCTTTCTTT. Translation: CASSPIRQGGTEAFF.

This clonotype was detected only a few times. The chain employs TRBV10-3 and TRBJ2-3; 7 bases are a match to TRBD1. The V gene end was trimmed by 11 bases and the J gene end by 4 bases; junction bases not matched to a gene: 9. Germline V gene lookup returns CDR1 ENHRY and CDR2 SYGVKD. The CDR3 covers 13 residues. The CDR3 region has the DNA TGTGCCTCCGGAGGACAGGTTCCAGATACGCAGTATTTT. Translated: CASGGQVPDTQYF.

A few counts support this clonotype. CDR3 nucleotides: TGTGCCAGCAGCTTATTGGGCAGAAAAGAGACCCAGTACTTC. This gives the protein CASSLLGRKETQYF. The chain combines TRBV7-7 with TRBJ2-5; no firm D call. The CDR3 is 14 amino acids. V lost 2 bases, J lost 3 bases, and 10 bases lay in between. From germline, CDR1 is SSHAT and CDR2 FNYEAQ (reference sequence).

This clonotype was counted a few times. The rearrangement joins TRBV7-9 to TRBJ1-6, with 7 bases fitting TRBD1. Per the germline V gene, CDR1 is SEHNR and CDR2 is FQNEAQ (reference sequence). Germline trimming cut 6 bases from V and 7 bases from J; bases unmatched to any gene: 9. The CDR3 loop spans 15 amino acids. This CDR3 is CASSNRGTLNSPLHF. CDR3 nucleotide sequence: TGTGCCAGCAGTAACAGGGGTACGCTGAATTCACCCCTCCACTTT.

The chain carries TRBV5-1 and TRBJ1-5, with 7 positions matching TRBD1. CDR1 SGHRS and CDR2 YFSETQ come from the germline V gene. The CDR3 has 15 amino acids. Losses at the gene ends were 0 bases for V and 3 bases for J; bases not matched to a gene: 3. The CDR3 nucleotides are TGCGCCAGCAGCTTGGAGGGGGCTTACAATCAGCCCCAGCATTTT. It codes for CASSLEGAYNQPQHF.

This clonotype appeared a few times. This chain connects TRBV9 to TRBJ2-5; D is unresolved. The ends were cut back, 4 bases at V and 3 bases at J, with 13 bases in the middle. The CDR3 has 14 amino acids. In germline, CDR1 is SGDLS, CDR2 YYNGEE. CDR3 loop: CASSSPHGEETQYF. CDR3 in DNA: TGTGCCAGCAGCTCCCCCCATGGTGAAGAGACCCAGTACTTC. Combining the CDR3 with reference TRBV9 and TRBJ2-5 gives the whole variable domain DSGVTQTPKHLITATGQRVTLRCSPRSGDLSVYWYQQSLDQGLQFLIQYYNGEERAKGNILERFSAQQFPDLHSELNLSSLELGDSALYFCASSSPHGEETQYFGPGTRLLVL.

This clonotype appeared a few times. The chain links TRBV20-1 to TRBJ2-7, with TRBD1 as a possible D gene (5 bases). This CDR3 spans 14 amino acids. The ends were cut back, 4 bases at V and 3 bases at J, with 16 bases in the middle. Looked up from germline, CDR1 is DFQATT and CDR2 is SNEGSKA (reference sequence). The CDR3 nucleotides read TGCAGTGCTAACAGACCAGGGTCGGGCTACGAGCAGTACTTC. This translates into CSANRPGSGYEQYF.

This clonotype was seen repeatedly, ten times or more. The chain has TRBV11-2 and TRBJ2-1, with TRBD1 matching over 8 bases. The CDR3 has 18 residues. CDR1 is SGHAT, CDR2 FQNNGV, per germline. Unmatched junction bases numbered 15, after V lost 0 bases and J lost 8 bases. The CDR3 is CASSLEGRGPVSGHEQFF. Written as DNA, the CDR3 is TGTGCCAGCAGCTTAGAGGGCAGGGGGCCGGTTAGTGGACATGAGCAGTTCTTC.

This chain joins TRBV7-3 and TRBJ2-5; the D gene is possibly TRBD2 (6 bases). This CDR3 comprises 15 residues. Germline V gene data show CDR1 as SGHTA and CDR2 as FQGTGA. V lost 5 bases and J 5 bases, leaving 18 bases between the germline ends. In DNA, the CDR3 is TGTGCCAGCAGCGCCCAAGGAGGGAGGAGGGAGACCCAGTACTTC. It codes for CASSAQGGRRETQYF.

This clonotype has a handful of counts. This rearrangement joins TRBV6-5 to TRBJ1-1; no reliable D call. The CDR3 runs to 16 residues. The germline CDR1 and CDR2 sequences are MNHEY and SVGAGI. V lost 1 base and J lost 1, with 13 bases in between. CDR3 loop: CASSYWSTDSNTEAFF. The CDR3, as DNA: TGTGCCAGCAGTTACTGGAGTACAGACTCGAACACTGAAGCTTTCTTT.

The rearrangement uses TRBV6-5 and TRBJ1-1, with D possibly matching TRBD1 (6 bases). Deletions cut 2 bases from V and 3 bases from J, with 10 bases between. The CDR3 is 14 amino acids. Per the germline V gene, CDR1 is MNHEY and CDR2 is SVGAGI. CDR3 sequence: CASSYPQGHTEAFF. The CDR3, as DNA: TGTGCCAGCAGTTACCCACAGGGCCACACTGAAGCTTTCTTT.

CDR3 sequence: CASSITSGGDYEQYF. CDR3 nucleotides: TGTGCCAGCAGCATTACTAGCGGGGGGGACTACGAGCAGTACTTC. V and J are TRBV7-6 and TRBJ2-7; 13 bases line up with TRBD2. CDR3 size: 15 residues. V was clipped by 5 bases and J by 3 bases; unmatched bases: 4. Germline loops: CDR1 SGHVS, CDR2 FNYEAQ.

The gene calls are TRBV9 and TRBJ2-7; 10 nucleotides agree with TRBD2. Germline CDR1 reads SGDLS; CDR2 reads YYNGEE. This CDR3 has 16 amino acids. The V and J ends lost 2 bases and 5 bases, in that order; junction bases with no gene match: 10. Here the CDR3 reads CASSVLPSGGSNEQYF. Here the CDR3 DNA reads TGTGCCAGCAGCGTCTTACCTAGCGGGGGTTCCAACGAGCAGTACTTC.

The table lists this clonotype with a few counts. V and J are TRBV11-2 and TRBJ2-1; the D gene is possibly TRBD2 (5 bases). V dropped 0 bases and J dropped 2 bases, with 17 bases sitting between them. The CDR3 has 18 residues. CDR1 and CDR2 (germline): SGHAT, FQNNGV. DNA of the CDR3: TGTGCCAGCAGCTTAGATCGGCTAGAGGGATCGGCCTACAATGAGCAGTTCTTC. Translating it yields CASSLDRLEGSAYNEQFF.

This clonotype was picked up many times. This chain uses TRBV13 with TRBJ2-7; D is uncertain. The CDR3 is 14 residues long. The V end lost 1 base, the J end lost 7 bases, and 14 bases lay between the germline ends. CDR1 is PRHDT, CDR2 FYEKMQ, per germline (reference sequence). The CDR3 loop is CASSLASSSREQYF. DNA for the CDR3: TGTGCCAGCAGCTTAGCTTCCAGTTCCAGGGAGCAGTACTTC.

Only a few counts were recorded for this clonotype. The chain employs TRBV19 and TRBJ1-2; 7 bases are a match to TRBD1. Germline lookup yields CDR1 LNHDA and CDR2 SQIVND (reference sequence). Germline trimming cut 5 bases from V and 4 bases from J; bases unmatched to any gene: 10. The CDR3 runs 15 residues. CDR3 sequence: CASSPSTGVSYGYTF. CDR3 bases: TGTGCCAGTAGTCCCTCAACAGGGGTTAGCTATGGCTACACCTTC.

The chain couples TRBV7-9 to TRBJ2-1; 15 bases are shared with TRBD2. The germline V gene has CDR1 SEHNR and CDR2 FQNEAQ (reference sequence). The CDR3 is 16 residues long. Losses at the gene ends were 4 bases for V and 13 bases for J; bases not matched to a gene: 11. CDR3 nucleotide sequence: TGTGCCAGCAGCTACAGGACTAGCGGGGGGGCCCTTTCCCAGTTCTTC. Translation gives CASSYRTSGGALSQFF.

The J gene is TRBJ1-1, the V gene TRBV29-1; D possibly corresponds to TRBD1 (5 bases). The length of the CDR3 is 14 residues. Germline V gives CDR1 SQVTM, CDR2 ANQGSEA. Trimming took 8 bases from V and 4 from J, leaving 20 bases between them. CDR3: CSFAPWGGVTEAFF. CDR3 nucleotides: TGCAGCTTCGCCCCATGGGGGGGAGTCACTGAAGCTTTCTTT.

The J gene is TRBJ2-7, the V gene TRBV18; TRBD2 matches 7 bases. The CDR3 contains 15 residues. V gave up 3 bases and J gave up 2 bases; unmatched junction bases: 7. CDR1 and CDR2 (germline): KGHSH, LQKENI. CDR3 coding DNA: TGTGCCAGCTCACCCTCCCGGGGGGATACCTACGAGCAGTACTTC. Amino acids: CASSPSRGDTYEQYF.

In its sample, this clonotype was seen a few times. CDR3 sequence: CSARDEIPGYTF. The CDR3 coding sequence is TGCAGTGCTAGAGATGAAATTCCAGGCTACACCTTC. The chain employs TRBV20-1 and TRBJ1-2; D unclear. Trimming removed 0 bases at V and 8 bases at J, with 10 bases between. From germline, CDR1 is DFQATT and CDR2 SNEGSKA (reference sequence). The CDR3 has 12 residues.